Described below is a single T cell receptor beta chain sequence and its context. Generated by immunoSEQ multiplex PCR, the TCRdb table keeps only in-frame clones and is missing some. The profile shows about 120,000 clones, approximately 84% of them singletons. The data stem from a study of radiotherapy plus CTLA-4 blockade in lung cancer. The CDR3 has 14 amino acids. Trimming cost V 2 bases and J 4 bases, with 11 bases left between them. Per the germline V gene, CDR1 is KGHSH and CDR2 is LQKENI. The rearrangement joins TRBV18 to TRBJ1-2; TRBD1 might be the D (6 bases). This specimen consisted of peripheral blood, obtained from a patient treated with radiotherapy plus ipilimumab. This TCR was recovered from a human donor with non-small cell lung cancer who had a partial response to radiotherapy plus ipilimumab. The DNA for the CDR3 is TGTGCCAGCTCACCAGGACAGACTCTCTATGGCTACACCTTC. This codes for CASSPGQTLYGYTF.